The T cell receptor beta chain under discussion was sequenced for a study of cytomegalovirus exposure and HLA in healthy donors. Both 60 Vbeta primers and 13 Jbeta primers went into the PCR. This table comes from immunoSEQ multiplex PCR, and its TCRdb copy is limited to in-frame clones, with some not included. Among under 170,000 clones listed, about 85% were seen once. This CDR3 spans 13 amino acids. Germline V gene data show CDR1 as SEHNR and CDR2 as FQNEAQ (reference sequence). V lost 5 bases to trimming and J lost 14 bases; unmatched junction nucleotides: 11. Despite likely unrecorded immune exposures, the donors were nominally healthy at the time of sampling.

J is TRBJ2-2 and V is TRBV7-9; 7 nucleotides align to TRBD1. The TCR was taken from a human donor in good health. The sequencing sample was made of PBMCs. DNA for the CDR3: TGTGCCAGCAGCGCCCAAACGGACAGGCGACTGTTTTTT. This codes for CASSAQTDRRLFF.